These 4 T cell receptor beta chains came from one sample sequenced in a study of blood T cell repertoires in COVID-19. Sequencing was performed with immunoSEQ multiplex PCR; in TCRdb, only in-frame clones are kept and a portion is missing. Seen here are roughly 250,000 clones, roughly nine tenths observed once, and the top ten hold about 4.1%. Sequenced input: peripheral blood. The receptors derive from a man between 60 and 75 years old who had recovered from COVID-19.

V usage is TRBV19 and J usage is TRBJ2-6, with a tentative D call TRBD1 (5 bases). In germline, CDR1 is LNHDA, CDR2 SQIVND (reference sequence). Deletions cut 6 bases from V and 0 bases from J, with 15 bases between. The CDR3 spans 17 residues. DNA for the CDR3: TGTGCCAGTAGCCCCGGGCAGGGCGCCTCTGGGGCCAACGTCCTGACTTTC. This sequence encodes CASSPGQGASGANVLTF.

The V gene is TRBV5-1, the J gene TRBJ2-3; D may be TRBD1 (6 bases). Germline lookup yields CDR1 SGHRS and CDR2 YFSETQ. This CDR3 has 13 amino acids. Between the trimmed V and J ends, which lost 4 bases and 3 bases, there was a span of 9 bases. The CDR3 loop reads CASSTGQTDTQYF. DNA for the CDR3: TGCGCCAGCAGCACCGGACAGACAGATACGCAGTATTTT.

There are a few counts of this clone. V and J are TRBV27 and TRBJ2-6; D is unresolved. V shed 4 bases and J shed 1 base, with 5 bases lying between them. Germline V gene lookup returns CDR1 MNHEY and CDR2 SMNVEV (reference sequence). There are 14 residues in the CDR3. In nucleotides, the CDR3 is TGTGCCAGCAGTTGGCGGTCTGGGGCCAACGTCCTGACTTTC. Its protein is CASSWRSGANVLTF.

This chain joins TRBV7-3 and TRBJ2-1, with 10 nucleotides matching TRBD2. The CDR3 is 15 residues long. The V gene end was trimmed by 5 bases and the J gene end by 7 bases; junction bases not matched to a gene: 8. CDR1 and CDR2 from the germline V gene are SGHTA and FQGTGA. In DNA form, the CDR3 reads TGTGCCAGCAGCGCAAGCGGGGGGGCTTTAAATGAGCAGTTCTTC. This encodes CASSASGGALNEQFF. The entire variable domain, with the rest obtained from reference TRBV7-3 and TRBJ2-1, is as follows: GAGVSQTPSNKVTEKGKYVELRCDPISGHTALYWYRQSLGQGPEFLIYFQGTGAADDSGLPNDRFFAVRPEGSVSTLKIQRTERGDSAVYLCASSASGGALNEQFFGPGTRLTVL.